This T cell receptor beta chain was captured by sequencing in a study of lymphopenia after photon versus proton radiotherapy. Study results and caveats: Post-nadir diversity loss with photons came from oligoclonal expansion, particularly CD8+ Temra cells. Authors raise, but do not show, better survival with proton therapy. Relative stability marked proton patients; photon patients lost diversity and naive cells. In patients who died, overall survival fell as post-nadir TCR diversity dropped more.

Using immunoSEQ multiplex PCR, the repertoire was profiled, and TCRdb retains in-frame clones only, with some absent. Seen here are under 20,000 clones, about 93% observed once, and the top ten hold roughly 6.1%. Points on this clone: Its target is unknown.

CDR1 SGDLS and CDR2 YYNGEE come from the germline V gene. The CDR3 extends over 14 amino acids. V lost 2 bases to trimming and J lost 4 bases, with 12 bases between them. The TCR sequence derives from a man aged 55-75 years with pancreatic cancer. The V call is TRBV9, the J call TRBJ2-5; TRBD1 or TRBD2 may be the D gene (6 bases each). The sample was peripheral blood, taken from a patient treated with photon-based radiotherapy. DNA for the CDR3: TGTGCCAGCAGCGTGCAGGGGAGGCGAGAGACCCAGTACTTC. Translated, it gives CASSVQGRRETQYF.